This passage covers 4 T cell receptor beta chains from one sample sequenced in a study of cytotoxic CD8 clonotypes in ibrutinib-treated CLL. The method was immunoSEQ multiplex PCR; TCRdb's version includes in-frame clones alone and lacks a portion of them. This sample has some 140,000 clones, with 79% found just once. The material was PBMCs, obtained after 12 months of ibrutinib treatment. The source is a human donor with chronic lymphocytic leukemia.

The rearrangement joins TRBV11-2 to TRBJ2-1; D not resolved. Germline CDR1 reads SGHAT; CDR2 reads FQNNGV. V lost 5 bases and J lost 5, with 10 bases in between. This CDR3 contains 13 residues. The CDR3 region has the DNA TGTGCCAGCAGCGCAAGCCTAAACAATGAGCAGTTCTTC. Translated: CASSASLNNEQFF.

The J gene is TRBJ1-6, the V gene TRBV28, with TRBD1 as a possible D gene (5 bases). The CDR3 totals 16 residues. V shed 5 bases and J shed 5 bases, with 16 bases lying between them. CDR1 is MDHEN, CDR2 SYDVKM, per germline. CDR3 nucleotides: TGTGCCAGCAGTCCGCAGCGGGGGACGAATAATTCACCCCTCCACTTT. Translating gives CASSPQRGTNNSPLHF. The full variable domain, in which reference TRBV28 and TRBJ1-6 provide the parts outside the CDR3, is DVKVTQSSRYLVKRTGEKVFLECVQDMDHENMFWYRQDPGLGLRLIYFSYDVKMKEKGDIPEGYSVSREKKERFSLILESASTNQTSMYLCASSPQRGTNNSPLHFGNGTRLTVT.

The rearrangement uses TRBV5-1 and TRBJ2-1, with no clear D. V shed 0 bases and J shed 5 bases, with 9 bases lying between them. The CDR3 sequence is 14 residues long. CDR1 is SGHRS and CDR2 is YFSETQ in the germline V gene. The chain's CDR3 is CASSLEGPDNEQFF. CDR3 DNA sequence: TGCGCCAGCAGCTTGGAGGGTCCCGACAATGAGCAGTTCTTC.

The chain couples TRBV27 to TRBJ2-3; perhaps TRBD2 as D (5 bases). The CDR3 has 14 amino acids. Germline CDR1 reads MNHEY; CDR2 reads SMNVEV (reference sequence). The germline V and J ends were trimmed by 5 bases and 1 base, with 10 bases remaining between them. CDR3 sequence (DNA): TGTGCCAGCAGTCCCTTGCGGGGCACAGATACGCAGTATTTT. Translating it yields CASSPLRGTDTQYF.